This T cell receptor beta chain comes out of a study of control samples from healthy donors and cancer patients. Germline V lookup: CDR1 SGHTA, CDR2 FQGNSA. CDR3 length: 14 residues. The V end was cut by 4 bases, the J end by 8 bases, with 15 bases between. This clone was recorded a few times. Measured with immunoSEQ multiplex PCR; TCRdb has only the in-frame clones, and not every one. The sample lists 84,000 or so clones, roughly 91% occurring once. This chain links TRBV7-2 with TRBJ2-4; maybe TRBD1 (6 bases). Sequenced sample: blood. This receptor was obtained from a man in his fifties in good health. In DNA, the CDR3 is TGTGCCAGCAGCTCACCCATCAGGGGTGACATTCAGTACTTC. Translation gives CASSSPIRGDIQYF.